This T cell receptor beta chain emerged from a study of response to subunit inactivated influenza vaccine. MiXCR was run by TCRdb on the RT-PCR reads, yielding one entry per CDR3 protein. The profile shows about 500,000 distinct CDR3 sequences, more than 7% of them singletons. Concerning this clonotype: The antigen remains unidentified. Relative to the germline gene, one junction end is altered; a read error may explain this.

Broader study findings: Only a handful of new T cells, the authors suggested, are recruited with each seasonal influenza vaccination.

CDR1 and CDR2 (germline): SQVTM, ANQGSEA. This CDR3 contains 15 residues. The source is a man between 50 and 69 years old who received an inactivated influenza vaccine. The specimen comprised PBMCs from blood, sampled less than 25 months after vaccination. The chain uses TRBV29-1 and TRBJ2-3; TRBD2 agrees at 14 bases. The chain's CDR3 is CSVPTSGGAGDTQSF. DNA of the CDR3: TGCAGCGTCCCGACTAGCGGGGGGGCCGGGGATACGCAGTCTTTT.